This entry concerns a single T cell receptor (beta chain). Repertoires were generated with immunoSEQ multiplex PCR, while TCRdb's copy carries only in-frame clones and drops some. Here the sample spans around 170,000 clones, approximately 91% being singletons. The entry originates in a study of T cell responses to AZD1222 COVID-19 vaccine. The sequences come from peripheral blood, collected on day 0 of AZD1222 vaccination. This TCR derives from an adult in good health.

CDR3 residues: CASSLGRVTGELFF. The DNA for the CDR3 is TGTGCCAGCAGCCTAGGGCGGGTCACCGGGGAGCTGTTTTTT. V and J are TRBV28 and TRBJ2-2; a possible D gene is TRBD2 (5 bases). The CDR3 totals 14 residues. In germline, CDR1 is MDHEN, CDR2 SYDVKM. The germline V and J ends were trimmed by 6 bases and 4 bases, with 12 bases remaining between them.